A single T cell receptor beta chain is shown here with its context. V dropped 3 bases and J dropped 0 bases, with 9 bases sitting between them. The CDR3 contains 15 residues. Germline V lookup: CDR1 MNHEY, CDR2 SMNVEV (reference sequence). In the study's own analysis: Amplification with reference gene primers provided the estimates of nucleated cell counts. Method: immunoSEQ multiplex PCR; TCRdb's copy keeps in-frame clones and lacks some. The V and J calls and the clone size are those of that table, but D and trimming were determined from the DNA. This sample has some 240,000 clones; around 84% occur once, and the top ten carry more than 9%. The sample comes from a study of blood T cell repertoires in COVID-19. Whole-study context: From T cells, B-cell-depleted T cells, or PBMCs came the material, which was cDNA or gDNA.

This chain uses TRBV27 with TRBJ2-1; tentatively, D is TRBD2 (6 bases). The receptor was isolated from a man aged 50 to 59 with active or convalescent COVID-19. The source material was peripheral blood. In nucleotides, the CDR3 is TGTGCCAGCAGTTTGGTGCGGGACTCCTACAATGAGCAGTTCTTC. Protein sequence: CASSLVRDSYNEQFF.